These 2 T cell receptor beta chains came from one sample sequenced in a study of Ad26.COV2.S vaccination and SARS-CoV-2 variants (dated by TCRdb to the early 2020s). Libraries were built with the immunoSEQ multiplex PCR assay. TCRdb re-hosts the immuneACCESS table, in-frame sequences only. Its copies lack some clones; in the studies checked, an unresolved V gene accounts for under half of them, and the cause for the rest is not known. The sample records about 350,000 clones, 88% of which are singletons. The ten biggest clones cover around 5.8% of the sample. In the paper's terms, the treatment or condition label means: approximately 18 received Ad26.COV2.S at low or high dose, single or two shots; 5 received placebo; per-sample allocation not given. Repertoires of vaccine and placebo recipients were sequenced from samples taken on day 63 after the first injection. The starting material was peripheral blood, obtained in a trial of Ad26.COV2.S vaccine versus placebo. These receptors were obtained from a person between 18 and 65 years old who received the Ad26.COV2.S COVID-19 vaccine or a placebo.

The sample holds one count of this clone. V is TRBV9 and J is TRBJ2-5; the D call may be TRBD1 or TRBD2 (5 bases each). The germline V gene has CDR1 SGDLS and CDR2 YYNGEE. V lost 0 bases and J 1 base, leaving 7 bases between the germline ends. The CDR3 covers 14 residues. The chain's CDR3 is CASSVEGTQETQYF. In nucleotides, the CDR3 is TGTGCCAGCAGCGTAGAGGGGACCCAAGAGACCCAGTACTTC. Supplemented by reference TRBV9 and TRBJ2-5, the full variable domain reads DSGVTQTPKHLITATGQRVTLRCSPRSGDLSVYWYQQSLDQGLQFLIQYYNGEERAKGNILERFSAQQFPDLHSELNLSSLELGDSALYFCASSVEGTQETQYFGPGTRLLVL.

This clone has just one count. The chain joins TRBV7-3 to TRBJ2-1, with TRBD2 matching over 9 bases. CDR3 length: 15 residues. Per germline, CDR1 SGHTA and CDR2 FQGTGA. V lost 5 bases and J lost 5; bases outside the gene matches: 7. CDR3 region: CASSTSSGSHNEQFF. CDR3 bases: TGTGCCAGCAGCACGAGTAGCGGGAGCCACAATGAGCAGTTCTTC.